The 20 T cell receptor beta chains given below trace back to one sample, sequenced in a study of beta chain features in type 1 diabetes. What was sequenced were expressed TCRB transcripts, since all of the isolated RNA had been reverse transcribed. Method: immunoSEQ multiplex PCR; TCRdb's copy keeps in-frame clones and lacks some. Here the sample spans roughly 140,000 clones, around 50% being singletons. Sequencing was done on a sample of Tregs from blood. The source of these receptors is a man aged 18 to 29 in good health.

This rearrangement joins TRBV6-6 to TRBJ1-5, with TRBD1 matching over 10 bases. The CDR3 totals 14 residues. Germline-derived CDR1 and CDR2 are MNHNY and SVGAGI (reference sequence). J was trimmed by 6 bases and V by 5 bases; bases with no gene match: 4. The CDR3 protein is CASSRQGAIQPQHF. For the CDR3, the DNA is TGTGCCAGCAGTCGACAGGGGGCGATTCAGCCCCAGCATTTT.

In its sample, this clone was seen a few times. V usage is TRBV5-1 and J usage is TRBJ2-1; 8 bases match TRBD2. The CDR3 covers 15 residues. Germline V gives CDR1 SGHRS, CDR2 YFSETQ. After removal of 2 bases from V and 0 bases from J, the junction contained 1 base not matched to a gene. The CDR3 protein is CASSFGLASYNEQFF. CDR3 in DNA: TGCGCCAGCAGCTTCGGACTAGCCTCCTACAATGAGCAGTTCTTC. Full variable domain (remainder filled in from reference TRBV5-1 and TRBJ2-1): KAGVTQTPRYLIKTRGQQVTLSCSPISGHRSVSWYQQTPGQGLQFLFEYFSETQRNKGNFPGRFSGRQFSNSRSEMNVSTLELGDSALYLCASSFGLASYNEQFFGPGTRLTVL.

This clone was picked up a small number of times. The J gene is TRBJ2-7, the V gene TRBV7-2, with 10 bases fitting TRBD2. The CDR3 sequence is 14 residues long. The germline V gene encodes CDR1 SGHTA and CDR2 FQGNSA. V gave up 5 bases and J gave up 6 bases; unmatched junction bases: 7. Here the CDR3 DNA reads TGTGCCAGCAGCAAATACCTAGCGGGAGCCGAGCAGTACTTC. This codes for CASSKYLAGAEQYF.

V gene TRBV19 combines with J gene TRBJ2-4; possibly TRBD2 for D (7 bases). V lost 5 bases to trimming and J lost 7 bases, with 18 bases between them. The CDR3 contains 15 residues. Germline loops: CDR1 LNHDA, CDR2 SQIVND (reference sequence). The CDR3: CASSASRGAGNIQYF. CDR3 nucleotide sequence: TGTGCCAGTAGTGCGTCCCGGGGGGCGGGCAACATTCAGTACTTC.

This clone was counted between two and nine times. This chain links TRBV5-1 with TRBJ1-4; D is undetermined. Trimming cost V 4 bases and J 8 bases, with 15 bases left between them. The CDR3 consists of 14 residues. The germline V gene has CDR1 SGHRS and CDR2 YFSETQ. The CDR3 DNA reads as TGCGCCAGCAGCCTGACAACGTCTCGCGAAAAACTGTTTTTT. Its protein product is CASSLTTSREKLFF.

The chain carries TRBV18 and TRBJ1-2; possibly TRBD1 for D (5 bases). The CDR3 contains 14 residues. V was shortened by 3 bases and J by 3 bases, with 11 bases between the two germline ends. CDR1 is KGHSH, CDR2 LQKENI, per germline. The CDR3 reads CASSPSGGDYGYTF. The CDR3 region has the DNA TGTGCCAGCTCACCCTCGGGGGGTGACTATGGCTACACCTTC.

Only a few counts were recorded for this clone. This chain links TRBV4-3 with TRBJ2-6; tentative D call: TRBD1 (5 bases). Germline CDR1 is LGHNA and CDR2 is YSLEER. V lost 0 bases, J lost 2 bases, and 11 bases lay in between. The CDR3 extends over 17 amino acids. The DNA for the CDR3 is TGCGCCAGCAGCCAAGATAAGACAGCAGCTGGGGCCAACGTCCTGACTTTC. Its protein product is CASSQDKTAAGANVLTF.

The chain has TRBV28 and TRBJ1-1, with D unclear. Trimming removed 7 bases at V and 11 bases at J, with 17 bases between. Germline V CDR1 and CDR2: MDHEN, SYDVKM. The CDR3 loop spans 12 amino acids. The DNA of the CDR3 is TGTGCCAGCATGACTTCTCTTAGTCCGGCTTTCTTT. Translation gives CASMTSLSPAFF.

This clone was seen a few times. This chain uses TRBV7-9 with TRBJ1-1; 9 bases are shared with TRBD1. Germline V CDR1 and CDR2: SEHNR, FQNEAQ (reference sequence). The CDR3 runs 16 residues. With 4 bases clipped from V and 4 bases from J, the junction kept 10 bases outside the gene matches. The CDR3 DNA reads as TGTGCCAGCAGCTCTCACAGGGGGCCCGGGGGCACTGAAGCTTTCTTT. It codes for CASSSHRGPGGTEAFF.

This clone has a handful of counts. The chain links TRBV6-5 to TRBJ2-7; D is perhaps TRBD2 (6 bases). V gave up 6 bases and J gave up 9 bases, with 15 bases separating them. Germline loops: CDR1 MNHEY, CDR2 SVGAGI. There are 12 residues in the CDR3. The CDR3 DNA reads as TGTGCCAGCAGCGGGGCCCTGGGGGGGCAGTACTTC. Protein sequence: CASSGALGGQYF.

The chain combines TRBV27 with TRBJ2-2, with D possibly being TRBD2 (6 bases). Looked up from germline, CDR1 is MNHEY and CDR2 is SMNVEV (reference sequence). V lost 7 bases and J lost 2, with 17 bases in between. The CDR3 is made up of 16 amino acids. CDR3 sequence: CASTHYRGSNTGELFF. In DNA, the CDR3 is TGTGCCAGCACCCATTATCGGGGGTCCAACACCGGGGAGCTGTTTTTT.

The chain couples TRBV2 to TRBJ2-3, with TRBD2 matching over 9 bases. The trim removed 3 bases at V and 0 bases at J, leaving 4 bases unmatched. CDR3 size: 16 residues. Germline V gene sequence: CDR1 SNHLY, CDR2 FYNNEI. The CDR3 DNA follows: TGTGCCAGCAGTGAGGCTAGCGGGGCAAGCACAGATACGCAGTATTTT. Its translation is CASSEASGASTDTQYF.

This clone turned up a few times. The chain recombines TRBV5-6 with TRBJ2-7; 10 bases are a match to TRBD2. Germline V gives CDR1 SGHDT, CDR2 YYEEEE. Losses at the gene ends were 4 bases for V and 0 bases for J; bases not matched to a gene: 4. The CDR3 has 15 residues. Here the CDR3 reads CASSPGLAFSYEQYF. CDR3 DNA sequence: TGTGCCAGCAGCCCGGGACTAGCGTTCTCCTACGAGCAGTACTTC.

The rearrangement joins TRBV29-1 to TRBJ1-5, with D uncertain. This CDR3 region has 13 residues. Germline-derived CDR1 and CDR2 are SQVTM and ANQGSEA. The ends were cut back, 4 bases at V and 3 bases at J, with 10 bases in the middle. CDR3 sequence reads: CSVGRGYNQPQHF. The CDR3 DNA is TGCAGCGTTGGTCGCGGGTACAATCAGCCCCAGCATTTT.

The rearrangement uses TRBV7-9 and TRBJ1-1; 7 bases are shared with TRBD1. The germline V gene has CDR1 SEHNR and CDR2 FQNEAQ (reference sequence). V lost 5 bases to trimming and J lost 6 bases; unmatched junction nucleotides: 9. The CDR3 length is 14 residues. The CDR3 DNA reads TGTGCCAGCAGCCGAGAGGGACAGTGGGCTGAAGCTTTCTTT. Translating it yields CASSREGQWAEAFF.

This clone appeared a few times. The chain links TRBV11-1 to TRBJ2-1, with 8 bases lining up with TRBD1. The CDR3 contains 16 residues. After removal of 5 bases from V and 4 bases from J, the junction contained 10 bases not matched to a gene. Germline-derived CDR1 and CDR2 are SGHAT and FQDESV (reference sequence). CDR3 bases: TGTGCCAGCAGCGCCTGGACAGGGACCCTTTACAATGAGCAGTTCTTC. It is translated as CASSAWTGTLYNEQFF.

With respect to this clone: Relative to the germline gene, one junction end is altered; a read error may explain this. This sample also contains other DNA sequences that code for the same CDR3. This chain connects TRBV6-1 to TRBJ2-2, with 7 bases identical to TRBD1. CDR1 is MNHNS and CDR2 is SASEGT in the germline V gene. CDR3 length equals 13 residues. The chain's CDR3 is CASRQGPTGELFF. In nucleotides, the CDR3 is TGCGCCAGTCGACAGGGACCCACCGGGGAGCTGTTTTTT.

This chain links TRBV7-2 with TRBJ2-5, with TRBD1 as a possible D gene (5 bases). Per germline, CDR1 SGHTA and CDR2 FQGNSA. Trimming cost V 3 bases and J 5 bases, with 19 bases left between them. The CDR3 is made up of 16 amino acids. CDR3 DNA: TGTGCCAGCAGCTTTTACCCCTTACTCAAGGGGGAGACCCAGTACTTC. As protein: CASSFYPLLKGETQYF.

This clone was picked up a small number of times. The CDR3 spells CATPAANTGELFF. The CDR3 region has the DNA TGTGCCACGCCCGCAGCGAACACCGGGGAGCTGTTTTTT. The chain has TRBV19 and TRBJ2-2; D is undetermined. Germline V gene data show CDR1 as LNHDA and CDR2 as SQIVND (reference sequence). V was clipped by 10 bases and J by 0 bases, with 9 bases between them. The CDR3 contains 13 residues.

CDR3 sequence reads: CASSFQLAGAGETQYF. The CDR3 bases are TGTGCCAGCAGTTTCCAACTAGCGGGAGCGGGGGAGACCCAGTACTTC. V is TRBV11-2 and J is TRBJ2-5, with TRBD2 matching 11 bases. The germline V gene encodes CDR1 SGHAT and CDR2 FQNNGV. The ends lost 6 bases at V and 5 bases at J; junction bases unmatched: 11. The CDR3 spans 16 residues.